A single sample gave rise to the 23 T cell receptor beta chains below, sequenced in a study of blood T cell repertoires in COVID-19. Sequencing used immunoSEQ multiplex PCR; TCRdb keeps in-frame clones, though not all of them. The sample has 50,000 or so clones, approximately 83% seen once. Sequenced: peripheral blood. These receptors were obtained from a man aged 40-55 years with acute or convalescent COVID-19.

The CDR3 is CASSPIAGGPGKTQYF. CDR3 nucleotide sequence: TGTGCCAGCAGTCCCATAGCGGGAGGCCCAGGCAAGACCCAGTACTTC. The V and J genes are TRBV27 and TRBJ2-5, with 10 positions matching TRBD2. CDR1 is MNHEY, CDR2 SMNVEV, per germline (reference sequence). The CDR3 consists of 16 residues. The V segment lost 5 bases and the J segment 6 bases; nucleotides outside the gene matches: 12.

This clone was found once. The DNA of the CDR3 is TGTGCCAGCAGTGAGTCAGGGGGCGACGGCTACACCTTC. It translates to CASSESGGDGYTF. The genes are TRBV6-1 and TRBJ1-2, with 8 bases fitting TRBD1. The V and J ends lost 3 bases and 8 bases, in that order; junction bases with no gene match: 5. The CDR3 runs to 13 residues. Germline-derived CDR1 and CDR2 are MNHNS and SASEGT.

The rearrangement links TRBV5-1 to TRBJ1-2; TRBD1 aligns across 9 bases. J gave up 8 bases and V 0 bases, and 11 bases lay outside the gene matches. The CDR3 is made up of 16 amino acids. Germline V gene sequence: CDR1 SGHRS, CDR2 YFSETQ. CDR3 nucleotide sequence: TGCGCCAGCAGCTTGGACATTACAGGGGGCGCTCGGGGCTACACCTTC. Its translation is CASSLDITGGARGYTF.

V and J are TRBV7-2 and TRBJ2-5; D is possibly TRBD2 (7 bases). In germline, CDR1 is SGHTA, CDR2 FQGNSA. CDR3 length equals 17 residues. With 1 base removed from V and 1 base from J, the gap between germline ends came to 16 bases. CDR3 coding DNA: TGTGCCAGCAGCTTAGGTCGAGGGGGGGCAAGCCAAGAGACCCAGTACTTC. Protein sequence: CASSLGRGGASQETQYF. Together with reference TRBV7-2 and TRBJ2-5, the CDR3 gives the full variable domain: GAGVSQSPSNKVTEKGKDVELRCDPISGHTALYWYRQSLGQGLEFLIYFQGNSAPDKSGLPSDRFSAERTGGSVSTLTIQRTQQEDSAVYLCASSLGRGGASQETQYFGPGTRLLVL.

The chain employs TRBV9 and TRBJ1-2; 8 positions agree with TRBD1. Germline CDR1 SGDLS, CDR2 YYNGEE. The CDR3 consists of 15 residues. V shed 0 bases and J 4 bases; nucleotides not matched to a gene: 5. Here the CDR3 reads CASSVEDRVTYGYTF. The DNA of the CDR3 is TGTGCCAGCAGCGTAGAGGACAGGGTAACCTATGGCTACACCTTC.

This clone turned up a few times. The chain recombines TRBV5-1 with TRBJ1-5; D is possibly TRBD1 (5 bases). The CDR3 length is 15 residues. Per germline, CDR1 SGHRS and CDR2 YFSETQ. The germline V and J ends were trimmed by 0 bases and 0 bases, with 7 bases remaining between them. CDR3 bases: TGCGCCAGCAGCTTGGAGGGGAATAGCAATCAGCCCCAGCATTTT. It translates to CASSLEGNSNQPQHF.

The chain uses TRBV13 and TRBJ2-7; the match to TRBD2 covers 8 bases. V was pared by 5 bases and J by 7 bases, with 13 bases of the junction left unmatched. CDR3 size: 15 residues. The germline gives CDR1 PRHDT, CDR2 FYEKMQ (reference sequence). The DNA for the CDR3 is TGTGCCAGCAGCCGGCGGGGGGCAAACCTCAGGGAGCAGTACTTC. Translated: CASSRRGANLREQYF.

The chain is built from TRBV24-1 and TRBJ1-2; 7 bases fit TRBD1. Unmatched junction bases numbered 7, after V lost 8 bases and J lost 5 bases. Germline lookup yields CDR1 KGHDR and CDR2 SFDVKD. The CDR3 loop spans 13 amino acids. The CDR3 spells CATNRTGQYGYTF. The DNA for the CDR3 is TGTGCCACCAACCGGACAGGCCAATATGGCTACACCTTC.

This clone was counted only a few times. The CDR3 loop is CSVNSNYGYTF. The CDR3 DNA follows: TGCAGCGTTAACAGTAACTATGGCTACACCTTC. The chain links TRBV29-1 to TRBJ1-2, with D uncertain. Trimming stripped 5 bases from V and 1 base from J, with 5 bases between. Germline V gene data show CDR1 as SQVTM and CDR2 as ANQGSEA. There are 11 residues in the CDR3.

The chain joins TRBV5-1 to TRBJ1-1; TRBD1 matches 10 bases. Germline loops: CDR1 SGHRS, CDR2 YFSETQ. The CDR3 has 16 amino acids. J gave up 0 bases and V 3 bases, and 5 bases lay outside the gene matches. As DNA, the CDR3 is TGCGCCAGCAGCTCCGGGACAGGGGTCATGAACACTGAAGCTTTCTTT. Amino acids: CASSSGTGVMNTEAFF.

V gene TRBV7-2 combines with J gene TRBJ2-5; D is uncertain. The CDR3 totals 16 residues. Germline lookup yields CDR1 SGHTA and CDR2 FQGNSA. The V and J ends lost 6 bases and 4 bases respectively, with 21 bases between them. The CDR3 sequence: CASSPQSGYTRETQYF. CDR3 sequence (DNA): TGTGCCAGCAGTCCTCAGTCCGGGTACACCAGAGAGACCCAGTACTTC.

V is TRBV7-8 and J is TRBJ2-6; TRBD1 is a possible D gene (5 bases). Trimming took off 5 bases at V and 1 base at J, with 6 bases between the two ends. The CDR3 has 14 residues. Germline CDR1 and CDR2: SGHVS and FQNEAQ. CDR3 residues: CASSTGSGANVLTF. As DNA, the CDR3 is TGTGCCAGCAGCACAGGTTCTGGGGCCAACGTCCTGACTTTC.

This clone was observed a single time. V usage is TRBV6-2 or TRBV6-3 and J usage is TRBJ1-6, with D maybe TRBD1 (5 bases). This CDR3 spans 13 amino acids. From germline, CDR1 is MNHEY and CDR2 SVGEGT. V lost 2 bases to trimming and J lost 13 bases, with 12 bases between them. Here the CDR3 reads CASSYNPGSPLHF. The DNA of the CDR3 is TGTGCCAGCAGTTACAACCCAGGGTCCCCCCTCCACTTT.

In DNA form, the CDR3 reads TGTGCCAGCAGCGTACAAGCGGGCTCCCTGGGAAACACCATATATTTT. Translation gives CASSVQAGSLGNTIYF. The V gene is TRBV9, the J gene TRBJ1-3; no clear D. Germline values: CDR1 SGDLS, CDR2 YYNGEE. Trimming removed 1 base from V and 4 bases from J, with 15 bases in between. CDR3 length equals 16 residues. Together with reference TRBV9 and TRBJ1-3, the CDR3 gives the full variable domain: DSGVTQTPKHLITATGQRVTLRCSPRSGDLSVYWYQQSLDQGLQFLIQYYNGEERAKGNILERFSAQQFPDLHSELNLSSLELGDSALYFCASSVQAGSLGNTIYFGEGSWLTVV.

The genes are TRBV24-1 and TRBJ1-5, with D tentatively TRBD1 (6 bases). The V gene lost 3 bases and the J gene lost 7 bases, with 12 bases spanning the gap. The CDR3 consists of 14 residues. The germline V gene encodes CDR1 KGHDR and CDR2 SFDVKD. This CDR3 reads CATSDTGLGQPQHF. CDR3 bases: TGTGCCACCAGTGATACAGGGTTAGGGCAGCCCCAGCATTTT.

The chain recombines TRBV30 with TRBJ1-6, with a tentative D call TRBD1 (5 bases). The CDR3 spans 14 residues. Germline V gene sequence: CDR1 GTSNPN, CDR2 SVGIG (reference sequence). The V and J ends lost 4 bases and 13 bases respectively, with 20 bases between them. The CDR3 bases are TGTGCCTGGATGATCAGGGACTTCGGGGCGCCCCTCCACTTT. It is translated as CAWMIRDFGAPLHF.

The chain joins TRBV5-1 to TRBJ2-3, with 10 bases aligning to TRBD1. The CDR3 is made up of 15 amino acids. Per germline, CDR1 SGHRS and CDR2 YFSETQ. Trimming cost V 4 bases and J 5 bases; bases outside gene matches: 7. CDR3 nucleotide sequence: TGCGCCAGCAGCAGCCGGACAGGGGGTTTAGATACGCAGTATTTT. This codes for CASSSRTGGLDTQYF.

The rearrangement links TRBV7-2 to TRBJ1-2; D might be TRBD1 (5 bases). Germline V gene sequence: CDR1 SGHTA, CDR2 FQGNSA. The CDR3 is 15 amino acids. V dropped 5 bases and J dropped 6 bases, with 19 bases sitting between them. The CDR3 protein is CASSPDITGPNGYTF. In nucleotides, the CDR3 is TGTGCCAGCAGCCCCGACATAACAGGACCAAATGGCTACACCTTC.

The V and J genes are TRBV7-2 and TRBJ1-1; D perhaps matches TRBD1 (6 bases). CDR1 SGHTA and CDR2 FQGNSA come from the germline V gene. CDR3 size: 13 residues. The germline V and J ends were trimmed by 5 bases and 5 bases, with 12 bases remaining between them. Written as DNA, the CDR3 is TGTGCCAGCAGCCAACAGGGAGATACTGAAGCTTTCTTT. This encodes CASSQQGDTEAFF.

Only one count was recorded for this clone. V and J are TRBV30 and TRBJ1-1; weak D call: TRBD1 (5 bases). V was cut by 8 bases and J by 4 bases, with 14 bases left in between. CDR1 and CDR2 from the germline V gene are GTSNPN and SVGIG (reference sequence). The CDR3 totals 12 residues. The CDR3 reads CALVTVGTEAFF. CDR3 nucleotides: TGTGCCCTAGTGACAGTAGGCACTGAAGCTTTCTTT.

This clone came up a few times. The chain employs TRBV28 and TRBJ1-6; the D gene is possibly TRBD1 (5 bases). The CDR3 is made up of 16 amino acids. Per germline, CDR1 MDHEN and CDR2 SYDVKM. The V gene lost 5 bases and the J gene lost 2 bases, with 13 bases spanning the gap. DNA of the CDR3: TGTGCCAGCAGTCTTATGGGGGGACCCTATAATTCACCCCTCCACTTT. Its translation is CASSLMGGPYNSPLHF.

V and J are TRBV24-1 and TRBJ1-5; D possibly corresponds to TRBD1 (5 bases). The CDR3 consists of 14 residues. Deletions cut 4 bases from V and 4 bases from J, with 10 bases between. Looked up from germline, CDR1 is KGHDR and CDR2 is SFDVKD. CDR3 nucleotide sequence: TGTGCCACCAGTGAAGGGGCTGGTAATCAGCCCCAGCATTTT. This gives the protein CATSEGAGNQPQHF.

J is TRBJ2-3 and V is TRBV5-6; D uncertain. Germline CDR1 is SGHDT and CDR2 is YYEEEE. The CDR3 contains 14 residues. V was cut by 1 base and J by 6 bases, with 12 bases left in between. The CDR3: CASSLSLLSDTQYF. CDR3 in DNA: TGTGCCAGCAGCTTGAGCCTACTATCGGATACGCAGTATTTT. Looking up the rest from reference TRBV5-6 and TRBJ2-3 gives the full variable domain: DAGVTQSPTHLIKTRGQQVTLRCSPKSGHDTVSWYQQALGQGPQFIFQYYEEEERQRGNFPDRFSGHQFPNYSSELNVNALLLGDSALYLCASSLSLLSDTQYFGPGTRLTVL.